This TCR beta chain originates from a study of cytomegalovirus exposure and HLA in healthy donors. The CDR3 is 12 amino acids. Germline lookup yields CDR1 MNHEY and CDR2 SVGAGI. With 8 bases removed from V and 6 bases from J, the gap between germline ends came to 13 bases. The PCR used 60 Vbeta and 13 Jbeta primers. Profiling relied on immunoSEQ multiplex PCR, and the TCRdb table lists in-frame clones only, not all of them. Among about 180,000 clones listed, 70% to 80% were seen once. Of note for this clone: What it recognizes is unknown.

Study-level points and caveats: Reports indicate that TCR beta sequences accurately predicted the HLA-A and HLA-B alleles of most subjects. Sequencing likely produced, as an artifact, a cluster of highly shared sequence variants.

The TCR was taken from a man aged 25 to 40 in good health and CMV-seronegative. What was sequenced was PBMCs. The chain links TRBV6-5 to TRBJ1-1; tentative D call: TRBD1 (6 bases). Here the CDR3 reads CASGPHRAEAFF. In DNA, the CDR3 is TGTGCCAGCGGGCCCCACAGGGCTGAAGCTTTCTTT.